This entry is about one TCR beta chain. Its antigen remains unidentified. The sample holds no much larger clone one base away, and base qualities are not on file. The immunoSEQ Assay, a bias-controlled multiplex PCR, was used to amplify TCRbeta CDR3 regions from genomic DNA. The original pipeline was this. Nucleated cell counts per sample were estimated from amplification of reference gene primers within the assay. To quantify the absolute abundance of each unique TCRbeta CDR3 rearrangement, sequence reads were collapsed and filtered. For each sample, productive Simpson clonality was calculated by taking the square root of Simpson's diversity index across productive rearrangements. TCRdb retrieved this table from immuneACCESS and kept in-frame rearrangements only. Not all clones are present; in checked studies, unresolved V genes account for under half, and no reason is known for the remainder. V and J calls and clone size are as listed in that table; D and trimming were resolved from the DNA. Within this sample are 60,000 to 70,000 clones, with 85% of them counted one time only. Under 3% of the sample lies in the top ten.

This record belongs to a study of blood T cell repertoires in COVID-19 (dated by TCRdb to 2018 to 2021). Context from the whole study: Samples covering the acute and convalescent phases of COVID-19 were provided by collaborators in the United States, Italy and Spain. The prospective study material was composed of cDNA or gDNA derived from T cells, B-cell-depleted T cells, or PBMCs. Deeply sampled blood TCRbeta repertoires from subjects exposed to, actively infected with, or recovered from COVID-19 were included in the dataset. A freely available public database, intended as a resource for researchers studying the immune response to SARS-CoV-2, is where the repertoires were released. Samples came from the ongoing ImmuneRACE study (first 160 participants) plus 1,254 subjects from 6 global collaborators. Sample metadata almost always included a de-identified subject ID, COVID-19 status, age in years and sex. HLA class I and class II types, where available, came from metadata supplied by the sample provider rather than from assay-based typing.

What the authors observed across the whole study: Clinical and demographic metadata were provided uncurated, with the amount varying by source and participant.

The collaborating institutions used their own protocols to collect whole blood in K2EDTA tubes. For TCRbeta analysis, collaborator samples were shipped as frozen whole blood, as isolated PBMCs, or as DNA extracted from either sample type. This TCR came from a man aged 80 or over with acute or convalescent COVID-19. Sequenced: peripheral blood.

This receptor has the CDR3 CASSLEGSRSPLHF. The DNA is as follows: TGTGCCAGCAGCTTAGAGGGCTCCAGATCACCCCTCCACTTT. Recombination linked TRBV11-3 to TRBJ1-6; a confident D gene designation cannot be given. CDR1 is given as SGHNT and CDR2 as YENEEA, both from the germline V gene. The germline ends are 10 bases apart after V is trimmed by 0 bases and J by 10 bases. Reading from cysteine to phenylalanine, the CDR3 counts 14 amino acids. Of all the DNA, just the CDR3 is kept, 42 bases in frame from base 1.